The 22 T cell receptor beta chains reported below all come from one sample, sequenced in a study of blood T cell repertoires in COVID-19. Some clones are missing from TCRdb's copy, which holds only in-frame ones; the method was immunoSEQ multiplex PCR. The sample holds roughly 300,000 clones; roughly four fifths are singletons and the top ten take roughly 9.4%. The material sequenced was peripheral blood. Receptor source: a woman between 45 and 65 years old who had recovered from COVID-19.

This chain uses TRBV19 with TRBJ1-6, with TRBD1 identical over 9 bases. Losses at the gene ends were 8 bases for V and 8 bases for J; bases not matched to a gene: 4. Per germline, CDR1 LNHDA and CDR2 SQIVND (reference sequence). This CDR3 is built from 13 residues. The CDR3 is CASQTGGYSPLHF. The CDR3 DNA reads as TGTGCCAGTCAGACAGGGGGGTATTCACCCCTCCACTTT. Full variable domain (remainder filled in from reference TRBV19 and TRBJ1-6): DGGITQSPKYLFRKEGQNVTLSCEQNLNHDAMYWYRQDPGQGLRLIYYSQIVNDFQKGDIAEGYSVSREKKESFPLTVTSAQKNPTAFYLCASQTGGYSPLHFGNGTRLTVT.

The chain uses TRBV5-4 and TRBJ2-3, with 9 bases fitting TRBD2. The germline CDR1 and CDR2 sequences are SGHNT and YYREEE (reference sequence). The CDR3 is 15 amino acids. The trim removed 4 bases at V and 14 bases at J, leaving 17 bases unmatched. The CDR3 nucleotides are TGTGCCAGCAGCCATCAAGCGGGAGGCCTCTTCGGGGGGTATTTT. Its protein is CASSHQAGGLFGGYF.

This clone has more than one count but fewer than ten. The rearrangement links TRBV12-3 or TRBV12-4 to TRBJ2-7, with TRBD2 matching over 8 bases. The junction had 3 bases not matched to a gene; V was cut back by 6 bases and J by 5 bases. This CDR3 has 12 amino acids. In DNA form, the CDR3 reads TGTGCCAGCAGCATACTAGCGGACGAGCAGTACTTC. Encoded protein: CASSILADEQYF.

The chain couples TRBV23-1 to TRBJ1-5; 10 bases map to TRBD1. TRBV23-1 is assigned to the ORF class and has an uncertain function. The CDR3 is 17 residues long. Trimming took 4 bases from V and 6 from J; bases not matched to a gene: 12. In nucleotides, the CDR3 is TGCGCCAGCAGTCTACGTCCGGGACAGGGGTTGGTTCAGCCCCAGCATTTT. Its translation is CASSLRPGQGLVQPQHF.

The rearrangement uses TRBV7-3 and TRBJ2-5, with 10 bases that match TRBD2. In germline, CDR1 is SGHTA, CDR2 FQGTGA. The CDR3 is made up of 16 amino acids. The trim removed 3 bases at V and 5 bases at J, leaving 9 bases unmatched. The CDR3 spells CASSLGSGLAKETQYF. CDR3 in DNA: TGTGCCAGCAGCTTGGGTTCGGGACTAGCGAAGGAGACCCAGTACTTC. Looking up the rest from reference TRBV7-3 and TRBJ2-5 gives the full variable domain: GAGVSQTPSNKVTEKGKYVELRCDPISGHTALYWYRQSLGQGPEFLIYFQGTGAADDSGLPNDRFFAVRPEGSVSTLKIQRTERGDSAVYLCASSLGSGLAKETQYFGPGTRLLVL.

The chain couples TRBV27 to TRBJ2-5; 7 bases match TRBD1. The CDR3 consists of 12 residues. Germline V gives CDR1 MNHEY, CDR2 SMNVEV (reference sequence). V trimming: 6 bases; J trimming: 5 bases; junction bases outside the gene matches: 3. The DNA for the CDR3 is TGTGCCAGCAGAGGGGGACAGGAGACCCAGTACTTC. Amino acid sequence: CASRGGQETQYF.

V is TRBV4-1 and J is TRBJ1-6, with D possibly matching TRBD1 (6 bases). This CDR3 comprises 15 residues. Trimming left V 0 bases short and J 9 bases short, with 12 bases between. Germline CDR1 and CDR2: MGHRA and YSYEKL. This CDR3 is CASSQDGRGGSPLHF. CDR3 sequence (DNA): TGCGCCAGCAGCCAAGATGGCAGGGGTGGTTCACCCCTCCACTTT.

The rearrangement joins TRBV28 to TRBJ1-2; weak D call: TRBD1 (6 bases). The CDR3 loop spans 13 amino acids. The ends were cut back, 6 bases at V and 8 bases at J, with 16 bases in the middle. From germline, CDR1 is MDHEN and CDR2 SYDVKM. The CDR3 coding sequence is TGTGCCAGCAGCCCTGGGGGCCGTGGAGGCTACACCTTC. As protein: CASSPGGRGGYTF.

J is TRBJ2-7 and V is TRBV5-1; 10 nucleotides align to TRBD2. The V gene's germline CDR1 is SGHRS and CDR2 YFSETQ. CDR3 length equals 16 residues. The junction had 8 bases not matched to a gene; V was cut back by 3 bases and J by 2 bases. The CDR3 sequence is CASSSSILAGTYEQYF. The CDR3 coding sequence is TGCGCCAGCAGCTCCTCGATACTAGCGGGAACCTACGAGCAGTACTTC.

The CDR3 DNA is TGTGCCTGGAGTGTACGCGGGAGAATCACAGATACGCAGTATTTT. The encoded protein is CAWSVRGRITDTQYF. V gene TRBV30 combines with J gene TRBJ2-3, with 7 bases that match TRBD2. The germline V gene encodes CDR1 GTSNPN and CDR2 SVGIG (reference sequence). This CDR3 contains 15 residues. The J segment lost 2 bases and the V segment lost 0 bases, leaving 5 bases of the junction unmatched.

The J gene is TRBJ2-7, the V gene TRBV27; the D gene is possibly TRBD2 (6 bases). Per the germline V gene, CDR1 is MNHEY and CDR2 is SMNVEV (reference sequence). V shed 3 bases and J shed 1 base, with 10 bases lying between them. The length of the CDR3 is 14 residues. The CDR3 DNA follows: TGTGCCAGCAGTTTTTGGGGGAGGTCCTACGAGCAGTACTTC. Protein sequence: CASSFWGRSYEQYF.

This chain links TRBV6-2 or TRBV6-3 with TRBJ2-7; TRBD2 agrees at 9 bases. The CDR3 totals 16 residues. V trimming: 0 bases; J trimming: 0 bases; junction bases outside the gene matches: 3. CDR1 and CDR2 (germline): MNHEY, SVGEGT. The CDR3 bases are TGTGCCAGCAGTTACTCCGATAGCGGGAGCTCCTACGAGCAGTACTTC. Translated: CASSYSDSGSSYEQYF.

The chain carries TRBV27 and TRBJ2-7, with 13 bases lining up with TRBD2. Losses at the gene ends were 6 bases for V and 1 base for J; bases not matched to a gene: 3. Germline-derived CDR1 and CDR2 are MNHEY and SMNVEV (reference sequence). CDR3 length: 15 residues. CDR3 bases: TGTGCCAGCAGACTAGCGGGAGGGAATTCCTACGAGCAGTACTTC. It codes for CASRLAGGNSYEQYF.

This sequence joins TRBV4-2 and TRBJ2-3; D possibly corresponds to TRBD1 (6 bases). The CDR3 runs 15 residues. V lost 4 bases and J 2 bases, leaving 13 bases between the germline ends. Germline V gene sequence: CDR1 LGHNA, CDR2 YNFKEQ. CDR3 DNA sequence: TGTGCCAGCAGCCTGGGGACAACAGACACAGATACGCAGTATTTT. Protein product: CASSLGTTDTDTQYF.

This chain joins TRBV6-6 and TRBJ1-1, with 8 bases aligning to TRBD1. The germline gives CDR1 MNHNY, CDR2 SVGAGI (reference sequence). CDR3 size: 16 residues. The trim removed 11 bases at V and 0 bases at J, leaving 14 bases unmatched. For the CDR3, the DNA is TGTGCCGCCGGAACCCCCCACAGGGGGGTGAACACTGAAGCTTTCTTT. Its protein is CAAGTPHRGVNTEAFF.

This clone showed up just a few times. Lacking the conserved final phenylalanine or tryptophan, this CDR3 likely reflects a read error. The limits of the CDR3 on the DNA are not certain, so only TCRdb's listed CDR3 is given. The CDR3 is CASSTIPLTRLEEP. V is TRBV19 and J is TRBJ2-7; TRBD1, the table's D call, was not compared with the DNA. Germline CDR1 reads LNHDA; CDR2 reads SQIVND (reference sequence). The CDR3 length is 14 residues, termini included.

The chain uses TRBV7-2 and TRBJ1-1; 9 nucleotides match TRBD1. Germline CDR1 and CDR2: SGHTA and FQGNSA. The CDR3 totals 15 residues. The ends lost 5 bases at V and 4 bases at J; junction bases unmatched: 8. The CDR3 DNA is TGTGCCAGCAGCACCCGACAGGGGGGAAGCACTGAAGCTTTCTTT. It yields the protein CASSTRQGGSTEAFF.

This clone was found once. The chain uses TRBV15 and TRBJ2-5, with 10 bases identical to TRBD2. The CDR3 runs to 13 residues. V was clipped by 8 bases and J by 5 bases; unmatched bases: 5. Germline V gene data show CDR1 as LNHNV and CDR2 as YYDKDF (reference sequence). This chain's CDR3 is CATQRGGLETQYF. CDR3 nucleotide sequence: TGTGCCACCCAGCGGGGGGGCCTTGAGACCCAGTACTTC. The complete variable domain, with remaining parts taken from reference TRBV15 and TRBJ2-5, reads DAMVIQNPRYQVTQFGKPVTLSCSQTLNHNVMYWYQQKSSQAPKLLFHYYDKDFNNEADTPDNFQSRRPNTSFCFLDIRSPGLGDTAMYLCATQRGGLETQYFGPGTRLLVL.

This chain connects TRBV24-1 to TRBJ1-1, with 7 bases identical to TRBD1. CDR3 length equals 13 residues. The germline V gene encodes CDR1 KGHDR and CDR2 SFDVKD. V was clipped by 6 bases and J by 2 bases; unmatched bases: 2. The CDR3 loop is CATSQGVNTEAFF. CDR3 sequence (DNA): TGTGCCACCAGTCAGGGGGTTAACACTGAAGCTTTCTTT.

This clone was picked up one time. This chain joins TRBV18 and TRBJ2-7, with TRBD1 matching over 7 bases. Germline trimming cut 4 bases from V and 0 bases from J; bases unmatched to any gene: 6. This CDR3 contains 15 residues. The germline CDR1 and CDR2 sequences are KGHSH and LQKENI. The CDR3 DNA is TGTGCCAGCTCACTGGACAGGTTCTACTCCTACGAGCAGTACTTC. Protein product: CASSLDRFYSYEQYF.

The CDR3 bases are TGTGCCAGTACCGACAGGTGGGGAAACACCATATATTTT. Translating gives CASTDRWGNTIYF. The chain employs TRBV6-5 and TRBJ1-3; TRBD1 might be the D (6 bases). The germline gives CDR1 MNHEY, CDR2 SVGAGI. This CDR3 is 13 amino acids long. Deletions cut 9 bases from V and 4 bases from J, with 13 bases between.

This clone was found a few times. The identical CDR3 is also encoded by other nucleotide sequences in the sample. The CDR3 DNA sequence: TGTGCCAGCAGGAGACAAGGTGACACTGAAGCTTTCTTT. Translation gives CASRRQGDTEAFF. The V and J genes are TRBV7-3 and TRBJ1-1; D ambiguous. CDR1 and CDR2 (germline): SGHTA, FQGTGA. The CDR3 is made up of 13 amino acids. V was clipped by 6 bases and J by 3 bases, with 11 bases between them.